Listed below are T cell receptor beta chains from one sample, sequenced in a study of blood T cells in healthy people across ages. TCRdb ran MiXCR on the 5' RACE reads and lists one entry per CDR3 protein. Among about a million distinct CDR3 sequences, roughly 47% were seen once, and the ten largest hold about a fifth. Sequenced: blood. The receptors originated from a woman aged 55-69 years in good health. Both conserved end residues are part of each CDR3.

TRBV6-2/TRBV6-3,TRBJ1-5,CASRTGTNQPQHF
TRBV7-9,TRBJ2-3,CASSLRAANTQYF
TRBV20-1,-,CSARVDLPEQYF
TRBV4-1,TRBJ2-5,CASSQEGAGGQQTQYF
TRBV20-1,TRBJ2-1,CSARRPSGRTYNEQFF
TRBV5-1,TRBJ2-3,CASSPQTPSTDTQYF
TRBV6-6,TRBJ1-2,CASSSRDRANYGYTF
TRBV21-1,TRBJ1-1,CASSTGLRAQGWTEAFF
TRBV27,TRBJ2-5,CASSPQMPNQETQYF
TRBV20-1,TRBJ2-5,CSARLLAGAQETQYF
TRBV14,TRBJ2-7,CASADYRDFNEQYF
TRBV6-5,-,CASTQTVTYEQYF
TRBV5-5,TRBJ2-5,CASSLGDGLARETQYF
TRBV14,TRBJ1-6,CASSQVRLPLGVLHF
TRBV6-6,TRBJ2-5,CATGDRGGGVTQYF
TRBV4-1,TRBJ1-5,CASSGGTVSQPQHF
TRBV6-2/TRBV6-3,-,CASSRDRGLAEQYF
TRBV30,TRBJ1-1,CACEQGAATEAFF
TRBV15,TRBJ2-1,CATSRGDRVEQFF
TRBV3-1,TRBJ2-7,CASSQDVTGKREQYF
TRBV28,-,CASRLMGGGDEQYF
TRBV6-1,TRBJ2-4,CASREAKNIQYF
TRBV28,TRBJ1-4,CASSFGLKLFF
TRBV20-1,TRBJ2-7,CSARGGQINSYEQYF
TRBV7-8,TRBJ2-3,CASSFNIRRTDTQYF
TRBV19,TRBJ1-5,CASKNAGTINQPQHF
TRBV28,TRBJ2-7,CASSLPQGASREQYF
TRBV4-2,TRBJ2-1,CASSQGSQDYNEQFF
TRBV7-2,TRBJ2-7,CASSLDGLAGPLVEQYF
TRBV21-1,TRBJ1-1,CASKQHFGGPNTEAFF
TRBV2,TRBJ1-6,CASSAEGGFNSPLHF
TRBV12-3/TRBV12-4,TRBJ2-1,CASSLRIGSSYNEQFF
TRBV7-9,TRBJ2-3,CASSPSSSGTQYF
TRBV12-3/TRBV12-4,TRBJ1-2,CASSSRDSLSGYTF
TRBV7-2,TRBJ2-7,CASSFGTGRYEQYF
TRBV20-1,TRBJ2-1,CSAREVDNEQFF
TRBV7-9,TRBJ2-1,CASTRESSYEQFF
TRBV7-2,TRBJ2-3,CASSWTGGNTQYF
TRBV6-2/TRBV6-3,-,CASSRQRTSGTYEQYF
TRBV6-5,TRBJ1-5,CASSDGGTQPQHF
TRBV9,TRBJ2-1,CASSVRWEGREQFF
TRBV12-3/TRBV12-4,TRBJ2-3,CASSLALGHPQYF